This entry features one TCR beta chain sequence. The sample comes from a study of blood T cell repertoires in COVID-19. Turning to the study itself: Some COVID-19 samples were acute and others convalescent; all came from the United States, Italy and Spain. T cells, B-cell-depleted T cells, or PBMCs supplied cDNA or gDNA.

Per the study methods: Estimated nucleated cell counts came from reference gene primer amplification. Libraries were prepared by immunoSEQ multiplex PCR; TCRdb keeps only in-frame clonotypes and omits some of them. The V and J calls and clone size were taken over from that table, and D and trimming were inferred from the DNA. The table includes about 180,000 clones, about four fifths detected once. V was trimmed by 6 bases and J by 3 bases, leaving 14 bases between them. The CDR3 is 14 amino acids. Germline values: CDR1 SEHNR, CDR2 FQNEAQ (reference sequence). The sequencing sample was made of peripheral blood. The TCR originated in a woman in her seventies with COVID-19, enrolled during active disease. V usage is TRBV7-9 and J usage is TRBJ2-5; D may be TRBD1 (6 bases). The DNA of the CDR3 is TGTGCCAGCAGAGCTGGACAGTTCGAAGAGACCCAGTACTTC. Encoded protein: CASRAGQFEETQYF.